The next 8 T cell receptor beta chains were all read from a single sample in a study of a mutant IDH1 vaccine in newly diagnosed glioma. Antigens for these TCRs are unknown. The data were produced by immunoSEQ multiplex PCR, yet TCRdb's version contains in-frame clones alone and is incomplete. The sample shows over 55,000 clones, 75% to 90% of them seen only once. As for time point: week 5, during vaccination. Vaccination used 300 ug of mutant IDH1 20-mer peptide per dose, with topical imiquimod. This sample comprised PBMCs, obtained from a glioma patient whose treatment included an IDH1 peptide vaccine. These receptors were obtained from a woman aged 40 to 50 with glioma.

The V call is TRBV7-9, the J call TRBJ1-2, with TRBD1 as a possible D gene (5 bases). The CDR3 is 15 residues long. V dropped 2 bases and J dropped 2 bases, with 12 bases sitting between them. Per the germline V gene, CDR1 is SEHNR and CDR2 is FQNEAQ (reference sequence). The CDR3 here is CASSLKGQGNYGYTF. The CDR3 DNA reads TGTGCCAGCAGCTTAAAGGGTCAGGGAAACTATGGCTACACCTTC.

This clone was seen more than once but under ten times. CDR3 sequence reads: CASRAGATEAFF. The CDR3 nucleotides are TGTGCCAGTAGAGCAGGAGCTACTGAAGCTTTCTTT. The rearrangement uses TRBV19 and TRBJ1-1; D unclear. V was cut by 6 bases and J by 5 bases, with 10 bases left in between. CDR1 and CDR2 from the germline V gene are LNHDA and SQIVND (reference sequence). The CDR3 consists of 12 residues.

The J gene is TRBJ2-2, the V gene TRBV7-9; TRBD2 agrees at 9 bases. Trimming removed 5 bases from V and 1 base from J; junction bases left unmatched: 11. From germline, CDR1 is SEHNR and CDR2 FQNEAQ (reference sequence). The CDR3 sequence is 18 residues long. CDR3 coding DNA: TGTGCCAGCAGCAACCCCTTGAATAGCGGGGGGAACACCGGGGAGCTGTTTTTT. Translation: CASSNPLNSGGNTGELFF.

This clone was found a few times. The gene calls are TRBV6-1 and TRBJ1-1; D is uncertain. V lost 3 bases and J lost 7, with 9 bases in between. The CDR3 is 12 residues long. Germline values: CDR1 MNHNS, CDR2 SASEGT. For the CDR3, the DNA is TGTGCCAGCAGTGAGTGGGGAAATGAAGCTTTCTTT. Amino acid sequence: CASSEWGNEAFF.

V is TRBV2 and J is TRBJ2-7, with D possibly TRBD2 on 6 matching bases. Germline V lookup: CDR1 SNHLY, CDR2 FYNNEI. The CDR3 is made up of 13 amino acids. Trimming removed 8 bases at V and 4 bases at J, with 15 bases between. DNA of the CDR3: TGTGCCAGCGGGGGGTGGAGCGGGTACGAGCAGTACTTC. It codes for CASGGWSGYEQYF.

The chain joins TRBV6-5 to TRBJ2-7; D possibly uses TRBD1 or TRBD2 (7 bases each). V lost 2 bases to trimming and J lost 3 bases, with 11 bases between them. CDR1 is MNHEY, CDR2 SVGAGI, per germline. CDR3 length: 14 amino acids. CDR3 loop: CASSYIRGGYEQYF. CDR3 DNA sequence: TGTGCCAGCAGTTACATCAGGGGGGGCTACGAGCAGTACTTC.

This chain uses TRBV12-5 with TRBJ2-1; no reliable D call. The CDR3 consists of 17 residues. Trimming took 0 bases from V and 2 from J, leaving 14 bases between them. Per the germline V gene, CDR1 is LGHNT and CDR2 is FRNRAP. The CDR3 spells CASGLVVAVSTYNEQFF. CDR3 nucleotides: TGTGCTAGTGGTTTGGTAGTCGCGGTATCAACCTACAATGAGCAGTTCTTC.

This rearrangement joins TRBV11-2 to TRBJ2-7; 7 bases map to TRBD2. Germline lookup yields CDR1 SGHAT and CDR2 FQNNGV. V lost 5 bases, J lost 0 bases, and 10 bases stayed unmatched. The CDR3 covers 16 residues. CDR3 nucleotide sequence: TGTGCCAGCAGCCCTCCCTCGCGGGAGAACTCCTACGAGCAGTACTTC. Protein: CASSPPSRENSYEQYF.